This T cell receptor beta chain was found in a study of OX40 agonist ivuxolimab in advanced cancers. Findings of the study overall: Antigen specificity of clonally expanded peripheral T cells was not established.

Profiling relied on immunoSEQ multiplex PCR, and the TCRdb table lists in-frame clones only, not all of them. The repertoire holds 50,000 or so clones, with 75% to 80% as singletons. With regard to this clone: What it binds is unknown.

Germline CDR1 and CDR2: SGHDT and YYEEEE. With V trimmed by 5 bases and J by 4 bases, 8 bases remained unmatched. The CDR3 totals 14 residues. This specimen was CD4+ or CD8+ T cells sorted from blood, taken in a trial of the OX40 agonist ivuxolimab. The clonotype comes from an adult with an advanced solid tumor such as melanoma, head and neck, liver or kidney cancer. V and J are TRBV5-6 and TRBJ1-2; 7 bases align to TRBD1. CDR3 DNA: TGTGCCAGCAGGTACACAGGGGACACCTATGGCTACACCTTC. Translating gives CASRYTGDTYGYTF.